Listed below are T cell receptor beta chains from one sample, sequenced in a study of OX40 agonist ivuxolimab in advanced cancers. Profiled with immunoSEQ multiplex PCR; TCRdb holds only in-frame clones, not every one. The sample has around 53,000 clones; over 90% are singletons. The sample in question was CD4+ or CD8+ T cells sorted from blood, obtained in a trial of the OX40 agonist ivuxolimab. The origin of the receptors is an adult with an advanced solid tumor such as melanoma, head and neck, liver or kidney cancer. The CDR3 runs from the conserved cysteine through the conserved F or W. D genes are given only for firm matches. A clone size is listed for some rows: how often the clone was seen (once, few, many), or a class if it is expanded.

V gene	J gene	clone size	D gene	CDR3 DNA	CDR3 protein
TRBV4-3	TRBJ2-3	NA	NA	TGCGCCAGCAGCCAAGAAGGTGGTATTTACACAGATACGCAGTATTTT	CASSQEGGIYTDTQYF
TRBV5-4	TRBJ2-1	NA	TRBD2	TGTGCCAGCAGCTTGGCCGGGACTAGAGATTACAATGAGCAGTTCTTC	CASSLAGTRDYNEQFF
TRBV5-5	TRBJ2-5	NA	TRBD1	TGTGCCAGCAGCAGGTCGGGACAGGGGTACTTCGAGACCCAGTACTTC	CASSRSGQGYFETQYF
TRBV28	TRBJ2-3	NA	TRBD2	TGTGCCAGCAGTTTAACGGGACTAACAGATACGCAGTATTTT	CASSLTGLTDTQYF
TRBV7-9	TRBJ1-4	NA	NA	TGTGCCAGCAGCTTAGCTAGCACGGAGAAACTGTTTTTT	CASSLASTEKLFF
TRBV4-2	TRBJ1-4	NA	TRBD1	TGTGCCAGCAGCCAAGCTATCGGGACAGGGAAGAATGAAAAACTGTTTTTT	CASSQAIGTGKNEKLFF
TRBV7-8	TRBJ2-1	NA	TRBD1	TGTGCCAGCAGCTTAGTAAGGTTAAGGGGGCTTTCCTACAATGAGCAGTTCTTC	CASSLVRLRGLSYNEQFF
TRBV28	TRBJ1-5	NA	TRBD1	TGTGCCAGCAGTTTAGGTTTATGGCAGGGGGCGGATCAGCCCCAGCATTTT	CASSLGLWQGADQPQHF
TRBV27	TRBJ2-7	NA	TRBD2	TGTGCCAGCAGACTCCGGACTAGCGGACCCCCCGAGCAGTACTTC	CASRLRTSGPPEQYF
TRBV5-4	TRBJ2-7	NA	NA	TGTGCCAGCAGCTCCGTCCGTGGGATCAGCTCCTACGAGCAGTACTTC	CASSSVRGISSYEQYF
TRBV10-3	TRBJ1-1	NA	NA	TGTGCCATCACCAGGGGAGGATTGAACACTGAAGCTTTCTTT	CAITRGGLNTEAFF
TRBV30	TRBJ2-7	few	NA	TGTGCCTGGAGTGTAGTTGCGGCATCCTACGAGCAGTACTTC	CAWSVVAASYEQYF
TRBV10-3	TRBJ2-7	NA	TRBD1	TGTGCCATCAGTGAGTCACCGGACAGGTTCTACGAGCAGTACTTC	CAISESPDRFYEQYF
TRBV9	TRBJ1-1	NA	NA	TGTGCCAGCAGCGTAGATGGGTCTACGAACACTGAAGCTTTCTTT	CASSVDGSTNTEAFF
TRBV27	TRBJ2-5	NA	NA	TGTGCCAGCAGTGAGATGGCTTGGATCACCGTCGACGAGACCCAGTACTTC	CASSEMAWITVDETQYF
TRBV7-9	TRBJ2-1	NA	NA	TGTGCCAGCAGCCCCCGGGTTAGGGAGCAGTTCTTC	CASSPRVREQFF
TRBV19	TRBJ2-3	NA	NA	TGTGCCAGTAGTCCGCGAAGGGTAGACAGAAGCACAGATACGCAGTATTTT	CASSPRRVDRSTDTQYF
TRBV30	TRBJ2-1	once	NA	TGTGCCTGGAATAGGCAGGGTTGGGATGAGCAGTTCTTC	CAWNRQGWDEQFF
TRBV15	TRBJ1-2	NA	NA	TGTGCCACCAGCACGCAAGGGTCAAATGGCTACACCTTC	CATSTQGSNGYTF
TRBV29-1	TRBJ2-2	NA	TRBD1	TGCAGCGTGGCATCGACAGGGTCCGGGGAGCTGTTTTTT	CSVASTGSGELFF
TRBV9	TRBJ2-7	few	TRBD2	TGTGCCAGCAGCCCCTCGACTAGCGGGTTCTACGAGCAGTACTTC	CASSPSTSGFYEQYF
TRBV4-3	TRBJ2-1	NA	NA	TGCGCCAGCAGCCAAGTCAACAGCTACAATGAGCAGTTCTTC	CASSQVNSYNEQFF
TRBV5-6	TRBJ2-3	NA	NA	TGTGCCAGCAGCGCCGGGGCTCTGGGGCAGTATTTT	CASSAGALGQYF
TRBV20-1	TRBJ2-7	NA	TRBD1	TGCAGTTCCTACAGGGGCGAGCAGTACTTC	CSSYRGEQYF
TRBV19	TRBJ1-5	once	NA	TGTGCCAGTAAAGAGGGTTTTAGCAATCAGCCCCAGCATTTT	CASKEGFSNQPQHF
TRBV5-5	TRBJ1-1	NA	NA	TGTGCCAGCAGCTTGGAAGTCAGGGGAATGACTGAAGCTTTCTTT	CASSLEVRGMTEAFF
TRBV10-1	TRBJ2-7	few	TRBD1	TGCGCCAGCAGGCAGGGGGCAGTCTACGAGCAGTACTTC	CASRQGAVYEQYF
TRBV27	TRBJ2-1	NA	NA	TGTGCCAGCAGCTTGACTGCGTACGATGAGCAGTTCTTC	CASSLTAYDEQFF
TRBV7-9	TRBJ2-7	NA	NA	TGTGCCAGCAGCTTAACGGACAGCTACGAGCAGTACTTC	CASSLTDSYEQYF
TRBV5-1	TRBJ1-5	NA	NA	TGCGCCAGCAGCTGGGGGGGACAAAATCAGCCCCAGCATTTT	CASSWGGQNQPQHF
TRBV19	TRBJ2-7	NA	TRBD2	TGTGCCAGTAGTATAGGGAGGCGGGAGGGCCTGGGTTACGAGCAGTACTTC	CASSIGRREGLGYEQYF
TRBV27	TRBJ2-1	NA	NA	TGTGCCAGCAGTTTATCTCTGGTCGGTGAGCAGTTCTTC	CASSLSLVGEQFF
TRBV15	TRBJ2-5	NA	NA	TGTGCCACCAGCGGAAGCCAGATAGAGACCCAGTACTTC	CATSGSQIETQYF
TRBV9	TRBJ2-2	NA	TRBD2	TGTGCCAGCAGCCTGACTAGCGGGACCACCGGGGAGCTGTTTTTT	CASSLTSGTTGELFF
TRBV27	TRBJ2-7	NA	TRBD1	TGTGCCAGCAGCGTGGCCGGGACAGGGAGTTACGAGCAGTACTTC	CASSVAGTGSYEQYF